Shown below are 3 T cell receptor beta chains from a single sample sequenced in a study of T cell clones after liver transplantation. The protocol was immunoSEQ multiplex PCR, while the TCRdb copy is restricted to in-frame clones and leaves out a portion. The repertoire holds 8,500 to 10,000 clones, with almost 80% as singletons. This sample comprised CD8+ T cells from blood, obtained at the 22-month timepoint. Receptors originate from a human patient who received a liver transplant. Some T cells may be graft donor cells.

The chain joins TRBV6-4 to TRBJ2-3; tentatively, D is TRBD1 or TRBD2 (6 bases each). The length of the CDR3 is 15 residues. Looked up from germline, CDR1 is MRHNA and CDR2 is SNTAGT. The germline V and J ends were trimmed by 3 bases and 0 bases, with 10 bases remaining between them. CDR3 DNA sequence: TGTGCCAGCAGTGATAGGGGGGAGAGCACAGATACGCAGTATTTT. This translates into CASSDRGESTDTQYF.

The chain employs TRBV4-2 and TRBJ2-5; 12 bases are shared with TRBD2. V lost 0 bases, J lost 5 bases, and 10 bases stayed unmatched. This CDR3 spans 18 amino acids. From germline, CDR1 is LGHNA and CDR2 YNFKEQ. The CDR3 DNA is TGTGCCAGCAGCCAAGATCCCGGGCTAGCGGGGGGGCGGGAGACCCAGTACTTC. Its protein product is CASSQDPGLAGGRETQYF.

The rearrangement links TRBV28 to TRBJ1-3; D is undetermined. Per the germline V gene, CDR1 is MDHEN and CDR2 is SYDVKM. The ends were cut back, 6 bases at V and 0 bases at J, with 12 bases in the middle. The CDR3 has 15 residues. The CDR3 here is CASRWNGRSGNTIYF. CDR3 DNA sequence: TGTGCCAGCAGGTGGAATGGGCGCTCTGGAAACACCATATATTTT.